This is a list of T cell receptor beta chains from one sample in a study of early T cells in non-severe SARS-CoV-2 infection. TCRdb called the 5' RACE reads again in MiXCR, with one record for every CDR3 protein. Here the sample spans tens of thousands of distinct CDR3 sequences, roughly 13% being singletons. The sequenced sample consisted of whole blood. Receptor source: an adult who was a healthcare worker with PCR-confirmed SARS-CoV-2 infection or an uninfected control (not recorded which). Each CDR3 is given with its conserved first and last residue. Each record gives: J gene, V gene, D gene, clone size, CDR3 protein, CDR3 DNA. A D gene is named only where the DNA matches it firmly. Rows may omit the clone size; those that give it use once, few, many or a size class.

TRBJ1-3	TRBV12-3/TRBV12-4	.	.	CASCDSGNTIYF	TGTGCCAGCTGTGACTCTGGAAACACCATATATTTT
TRBJ1-1	TRBV29-1	TRBD1	.	CSVDERRGHTEAFF	TGCAGCGTTGACGAGAGGAGGGGGCACACTGAAGCTTTCTTT
TRBJ1-6	TRBV3-1	.	.	CASSQVQVNSPLHF	TGTGCCAGCAGCCAAGTCCAGGTTAATTCACCCCTCCACTTT
TRBJ2-7	TRBV4-2	.	few	CASSLQGSLDEQYF	TGTGCCAGCAGCCTCCAGGGGTCTCTCGACGAGCAGTACTTC
TRBJ1-6	TRBV11-2	.	many	CASGPYNSPLHF	TGTGCCAGCGGACCGTATAATTCACCCCTCCACTTT
TRBJ1-5	TRBV20-1	.	.	CSARRYTGQFQPQHF	TGCAGTGCTAGAAGATATACTGGGCAATTTCAGCCCCAGCATTTT
TRBJ1-2	TRBV2	.	many	CASSEGGTPYGYTF	TGTGCCAGCAGTGAAGGCGGGACACCCTATGGCTACACCTTC
TRBJ2-5	TRBV15	.	few	CATSDRDTQETQYF	TGTGCCACCAGCGACCGGGACACCCAAGAGACCCAGTACTTC
TRBJ2-7	TRBV20-1	TRBD2	.	CSAPIGREQYF	TGCAGTGCCCCCATCGGGAGGGAGCAGTACTTC
TRBJ1-4	TRBV5-1	TRBD1	many	CASRAGGSNEKLFF	TGCGCCAGCCGCGCAGGGGGGTCTAATGAAAAACTGTTTTTT
TRBJ2-3	TRBV6-4	TRBD2	many	CASSGTSGGTDTQYF	TGTGCCAGCAGTGGGACTAGCGGGGGAACAGATACGCAGTATTTT
TRBJ1-6	TRBV5-1	TRBD1	many	CASSVGTGRFNSPLHF	TGCGCCAGCAGCGTAGGGACAGGGCGATTCAATTCACCCCTCCACTTT
TRBJ2-7	TRBV11-2	.	many	CASSFGPEHFAQYF	TGTGCCAGCAGCTTTGGACCCGAACACTTCGCGCAGTACTTC
TRBJ2-3	TRBV29-1	.	many	CSVSGSTKTITDTQYF	TGCAGCGTTTCTGGCTCTACTAAGACTATCACAGATACGCAGTATTTT